This T cell receptor beta chain was captured in a study of blood T cell repertoires in COVID-19. TCRdb's copy holds only in-frame clones and misses some; the assay was immunoSEQ multiplex PCR. The sample carries around 190,000 clones, roughly nine tenths recorded once. From germline, CDR1 is MDHEN and CDR2 SYDVKM. The CDR3 is made up of 15 amino acids. The ends lost 8 bases at V and 1 base at J; junction bases unmatched: 9. This chain joins TRBV28 and TRBJ2-3; 7 nucleotides agree with TRBD1. Sample: peripheral blood. The source is a man younger than 45 with acute or convalescent COVID-19. CDR3 sequence reads: CASSKEGGRTDTQYF. The CDR3 coding sequence is TGTGCCAGCTCGAAGGAAGGGGGCCGCACAGATACGCAGTATTTT.